This paragraph reports one T cell receptor (beta chain). Its cognate antigen is unknown. One end of the junction is discordant with germline, which a read error may explain. Germline V lookup: CDR1 SGHNT, CDR2 YENEEA. The CDR3 totals 17 residues. TCRdb redid the calling of the reads with MiXCR, one entry per CDR3 protein. Of 600,000 to 700,000 distinct CDR3 sequences listed, around a third are singletons. This sample was included in a study of T cell repertoires in cytomegalovirus infection. Whole-study context: The authors used CMV epitopes that were HLA-C-restricted (recently identified) and HLA-B-restricted (well studied). From public TCR beta signatures came an indication of both CMV infection and matching HLA type.

Findings and limits, study-wide: Carriage of CMV together with the relevant HLA was identifiable through cumulative public TCR beta family frequency. Ex vivo, HLA-C-restricted CMV-specific TCR beta clonotypes prevailed over the rest of the response.

The input for sequencing was cultured PBMCs, taken from culture after CMV antigen stimulation. The rearrangement links TRBV11-3 to TRBJ2-5, with D maybe TRBD2 (6 bases). This receptor was identified in a human donor in good health (CMV status not recorded). Some clones in this sample may be carry-over from other donors' samples. CDR3 in DNA: TGTGCCAGCAGTTTAGGGACGCAGGGACTGGGCACCGAGACCCAGTACTTC. Amino acid sequence: CASSLGTQGLGTETQYF.